Listed below are T cell receptor beta chains from one sample, sequenced in a study of T cell responses to AZD1222 COVID-19 vaccine. The table came from immunoSEQ multiplex PCR; TCRdb's copy has only in-frame clones and leaves some out. The sample lists some 74,000 clones; around 82% were seen once. Sample: peripheral blood, taken on day 0 of AZD1222 vaccination. The source of these receptors is an adult in good health. CDR3s include the opening cysteine and the closing phenylalanine or tryptophan. The order of the fields is D gene, V gene, J gene, clone size, CDR3 DNA, CDR3 protein. The D gene is left open where the match is weak. Some rows have no size entry. The others give once, few or many, or a class for an expanded clone.

NA	TRBV25-1	TRBJ1-2	NA	TGTGCCAGCAGTGAATTAGGAAGGGCTGGCTACACCTTC	CASSELGRAGYTF
NA	TRBV27	TRBJ1-5	NA	TGTGCCAGCAGTTCCTCCCGGGGAAACAATCAGCCCCAGCATTTT	CASSSSRGNNQPQHF
TRBD1	TRBV5-6	TRBJ1-3	NA	TGTGCCAGCAGCGAGGGCGGGACAGGGTCCCTCTCTGGAAACACCATATATTTT	CASSEGGTGSLSGNTIYF
NA	TRBV2	TRBJ2-7	NA	TGTGCCAGCAGTGAAAGCCAGGCGGGGCCCTACGAGCAGTACTTC	CASSESQAGPYEQYF
NA	TRBV19	TRBJ2-7	NA	TGTGCCAGTAGTAGCTTAGAGCGGAGTGGGTACTACGAGCAGTACTTC	CASSSLERSGYYEQYF
NA	TRBV21-1	TRBJ1-2	NA	TGTGCCAGCAGCAAAGTAACTAGGCGGAAGGGGGCGGACTATGGCTACACCTTC	CASSKVTRRKGADYGYTF
TRBD1	TRBV19	TRBJ1-2	NA	TGTGCCAGTAGTGCACAGGGGGGGGGCTATGGCTACACCTTC	CASSAQGGGYGYTF
NA	TRBV5-1	TRBJ1-6	NA	TGCGCCAGCAGCTTGGCACCTGAACATAATTCACCCCTCCACTTT	CASSLAPEHNSPLHF
TRBD1	TRBV18	TRBJ1-2	NA	TGTGCCAGCTCACCCACTCTGACAGGGGGGATCTATGGCTACACCTTC	CASSPTLTGGIYGYTF
NA	TRBV2	TRBJ1-1	NA	TGTGCCAGTAAACTGGGAGGGGCGGACCTCACTGAAGCTTTCTTT	CASKLGGADLTEAFF
NA	TRBV5-5	TRBJ1-5	few	TGTGCCAGCAGCTTGGTTCCAGGAAAAGATCAGCCCCAGCATTTT	CASSLVPGKDQPQHF
NA	TRBV6-1	TRBJ1-2	NA	TGTGCCAGCAGTGAAAATAGCCAGGGCCTTAACTATGGCTACACCTTC	CASSENSQGLNYGYTF
NA	TRBV18	TRBJ1-4	NA	TGTGCCGCCGCCGGGGGAACTAATGAAAAACTGTTTTTT	CAAAGGTNEKLFF
NA	TRBV5-8	TRBJ1-5	NA	TGTGCCAGCAGCTTGAGTGGTGTGGGGGGCAGAGGCAATCAGCCCCAGCATTTT	CASSLSGVGGRGNQPQHF
NA	TRBV19	TRBJ2-7	NA	TGTGCCAGTAGAGGGGCAACCGGATCCTACGAGCAGTACTTC	CASRGATGSYEQYF
TRBD1	TRBV10-3	TRBJ1-1	NA	TGTGCCATCGGCCCAGGGGGGCCGAACACTGAAGCTTTCTTT	CAIGPGGPNTEAFF
TRBD1	TRBV7-8	TRBJ2-7	NA	TGTGCCAGCAGCCAAGGGACAGGACCTTCCTACGAGCAGTACTTC	CASSQGTGPSYEQYF
NA	TRBV6-5	TRBJ2-7	NA	TGTGCCAGCAGTTACTCTCGACAGGCTCAATACGAGCAGTACTTC	CASSYSRQAQYEQYF
TRBD2	TRBV5-6	TRBJ2-7	NA	TGTGCCAGCAGCTTGGCCGGGGGGTCGTACGAGCAGTACTTC	CASSLAGGSYEQYF
TRBD2	TRBV4-2	TRBJ2-7	NA	TGTGCCAGCAGCCAAGATGTAAGCGGGAGGAACCACGAGCAGTACTTC	CASSQDVSGRNHEQYF
TRBD1	TRBV7-9	TRBJ1-6	NA	TGTGCCAGCAGCGGGACAGGGCGGAATTCACCCCTCCACTTT	CASSGTGRNSPLHF
NA	TRBV5-4	TRBJ1-2	NA	TGTGCCAGCAGCTTGCTGGGACCCGGAGGCTACACCTTC	CASSLLGPGGYTF
NA	TRBV5-1	TRBJ2-7	NA	TGCGCCAGCAGCTTGGTCAGGGGGGACTACGAGCAGTACTTC	CASSLVRGDYEQYF
NA	TRBV6-5	TRBJ1-6	NA	TGTGCCAGCAGAGGCCTTGGGTCCTATAATTCACCCCTCCACTTT	CASRGLGSYNSPLHF
NA	TRBV11-2	TRBJ1-1	NA	TGTGCCAGCAGCTTAGTCGTTAGAGAAGCTTTCTTT	CASSLVVREAFF
NA	TRBV11-2	TRBJ2-5	NA	TGTGCCAGCAGCTTGTCGACTATTCAAGAGACCCAGTACTTC	CASSLSTIQETQYF
NA	TRBV9	TRBJ1-2	NA	TGTGCCAGCAGCGTAGAATGGGCGACTAACTATGGCTACACCTTC	CASSVEWATNYGYTF
NA	TRBV6-5	TRBJ1-4	NA	TGTGCCAGCAGACCCGGACAGAGAAATGAAAAACTGTTTTTT	CASRPGQRNEKLFF
NA	TRBV3-1/TRBV3-2	TRBJ1-2	NA	TGTGCCAGCAGCCGAGGCTATGGCTACACCTTC	CASSRGYGYTF
NA	TRBV15	TRBJ2-1	NA	TGTGCCACCAGCACCGGAGGAGGAAGCTCCTACAATGAGCAGTTCTTC	CATSTGGGSSYNEQFF
TRBD1	TRBV6-4	TRBJ1-2	NA	TGTGCCAGCAGTGACCGGGACAGGGGAAATGGCTACACCTTC	CASSDRDRGNGYTF
TRBD1	TRBV27	TRBJ1-5	large	TGTGCCAGCAGTTTATCGGACAGGCACAATCAGCCCCAGCATTTT	CASSLSDRHNQPQHF
NA	TRBV5-4	TRBJ2-1	once	TGTGCCAGCAGCTTGGACCCGATACTGTCCTACAATGAGCAGTTCTTC	CASSLDPILSYNEQFF
NA	TRBV30	TRBJ2-7	NA	TGTGCCTGGAGTGTAACGGCCGGGAGAAACTTC	CAWSVTAGRNF
NA	TRBV19	TRBJ1-2	NA	TGTGCCAGTACCCCGGGACAACGAAACTATGGCTACACCTTC	CASTPGQRNYGYTF
NA	TRBV18	TRBJ2-7	NA	TGTGCCAGCTCACCAGAGGGGGGATACGAGCAGTACTTC	CASSPEGGYEQYF
NA	TRBV21-1	TRBJ1-2	NA	TGTGCCACCTGTTTGGACAGGGGGCAGGGAAACTATGGCTACACCTTC	CATCLDRGQGNYGYTF
NA	TRBV29-1	TRBJ2-3	NA	TGCAGCGTTGAAGTCGGGGGCGGCAGGGGGGCAGATACGCAGTATTTT	CSVEVGGGRGADTQYF
NA	TRBV14	TRBJ1-2	NA	TGTGCCAGCAGCCAGACAGACAACTATGGCTACACCTTC	CASSQTDNYGYTF
NA	TRBV6-5	TRBJ2-2	NA	TGTGCCAGCAGTCGACACTCGTCGAACACCGGGGAGCTGTTTTTT	CASSRHSSNTGELFF
NA	TRBV4-1	TRBJ1-5	NA	TGCGCCAGCAGCCAAGAACTCGGCGAGCCCCAGCATTTT	CASSQELGEPQHF
NA	TRBV9	TRBJ1-3	once	TGTGCCAGCAGCGTAGCGGTTAGTCCTGGAAACACCATATATTTT	CASSVAVSPGNTIYF
NA	TRBV4-2	TRBJ2-2	NA	TGTGCCAGCAGCCGAGGGAAGGGGGGCACCACCGGGGAGCTGTTTTTT	CASSRGKGGTTGELFF